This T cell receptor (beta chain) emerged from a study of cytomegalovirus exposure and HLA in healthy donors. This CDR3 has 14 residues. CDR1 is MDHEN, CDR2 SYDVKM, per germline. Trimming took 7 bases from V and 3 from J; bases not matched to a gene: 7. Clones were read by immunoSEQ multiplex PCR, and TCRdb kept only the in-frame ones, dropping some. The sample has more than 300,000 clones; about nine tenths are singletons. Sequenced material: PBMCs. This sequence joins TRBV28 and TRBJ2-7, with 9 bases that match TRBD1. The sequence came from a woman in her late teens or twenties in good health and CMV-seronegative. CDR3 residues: CASIHGTGLYEQYF. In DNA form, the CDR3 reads TGTGCCAGCATCCACGGGACAGGGCTCTACGAGCAGTACTTC.